The source of this T cell receptor beta chain is a study of T cell repertoires in cytomegalovirus infection. Study-level information: CMV infection plus the matching HLA type was flagged by public TCR beta signatures.

This clonotype was seen at least ten times. The CDR3 is made up of 14 amino acids. CDR1 is MDHEN, CDR2 SYDVKM, per germline. V was shortened by 7 bases and J by 5 bases, with 17 bases between the two germline ends. TCRdb reanalysed the reads using MiXCR and keeps one entry per CDR3 protein. The repertoire consists of over 200,000 distinct CDR3 sequences, with roughly 15% occurring once and the leading ten covering roughly 8.7%. The sequence was collected from a human donor in good health (CMV status not recorded). Some clones in this sample may be carry-over from other donors' samples. The chain carries TRBV28 and TRBJ2-5; perhaps D is TRBD1 or TRBD2 (5 bases each). Sequencing was done on a sample of PBMCs. The CDR3 nucleotides read TGTGCCAGCACCTGGAGCCTCGGGGCGGAGACCCAGTACTTC. This codes for CASTWSLGAETQYF.